The source of this T cell receptor (beta chain) is a study of OX40 agonist ivuxolimab in advanced cancers. Overall study context: The dose-escalation cohort was about 86% male, with a mean age of 60 years, ranging about 20 to 85.

Germline V gene data show CDR1 as MDHEN and CDR2 as SYDVKM. Trimming removed 5 bases from V and 3 bases from J, with 11 bases in between. This CDR3 comprises 13 residues. Profiling relied on immunoSEQ multiplex PCR, and the TCRdb table lists in-frame clones only, not all of them. The sample includes around 50,000 clones, almost 85% of them seen just once. Note on this clone: What it binds is not known.

The sampling schedule covered blood at baseline, cycle 4 day 1, and cycle 7 day 1. Study-level findings and limits: More expanded clones were found, on average, in CD8+ than in CD4+ T cells.

This receptor was taken from an adult with an advanced solid tumor such as melanoma, head and neck, liver or kidney cancer. Sequenced material: CD4+ or CD8+ T cells sorted from blood, taken in a trial of the OX40 agonist ivuxolimab. The chain employs TRBV28 and TRBJ2-7; no clear D gene. This chain's CDR3 is CASSPIDGYEQYF. CDR3 nucleotides: TGTGCCAGCAGTCCCATAGACGGCTACGAGCAGTACTTC.